This T cell receptor (beta chain) was documented in a study of CD8 T cells in ankylosing spondylitis. TCRdb fed the 5' RACE reads into MiXCR, producing one record per CDR3 protein. Here the sample spans some 290,000 distinct CDR3 sequences, over 15% being singletons. With V trimmed by 2 bases and J by 5 bases, 0 bases remained unmatched. Per the germline V gene, CDR1 is LNHDA and CDR2 is SQIVND (reference sequence). The CDR3 runs to 14 residues. This chain links TRBV19 with TRBJ1-6; TRBD1 agrees at 7 bases. Sequencing was done on a sample of blood, either unsorted or a sorted T cell fraction (not recorded which). The TCR originated in a male donor with ankylosing spondylitis or in good health (not recorded which). This CDR3 is CASSIQGDNSPLHF. CDR3 sequence (DNA): TGTGCCAGTAGTATACAGGGGGATAATTCACCCCTCCACTTT.